The 18 T cell receptor beta chains in this list originate from one sample, sequenced in a study of blood T cell repertoires in COVID-19. Method: immunoSEQ multiplex PCR; TCRdb's copy keeps in-frame clones and lacks some. The sample has some 220,000 clones; more than 70% are singletons. Sequenced material: peripheral blood. Receptors originate from a human donor in a cohort sampled during active COVID-19.

This clone was seen only a few times. The V and J genes are TRBV27 and TRBJ1-6; D perhaps matches TRBD1 (5 bases). V was clipped by 5 bases and J by 11 bases, with 13 bases between them. The CDR3 is 13 residues long. The germline V gene has CDR1 MNHEY and CDR2 SMNVEV (reference sequence). CDR3 in amino acids: CASSARQRAPLHF. CDR3 nucleotides: TGTGCCAGCAGTGCCCGACAGCGAGCACCCCTCCACTTT.

This chain joins TRBV2 and TRBJ1-1; D might be TRBD1 (5 bases). The V end lost 10 bases, the J end lost 0 bases, and 15 bases lay between the germline ends. The germline CDR1 and CDR2 sequences are SNHLY and FYNNEI. The CDR3 length is 14 residues. As DNA, the CDR3 is TGTGCCACTCCGGGAGGGACGGTGAACACTGAAGCTTTCTTT. This sequence encodes CATPGGTVNTEAFF.

V usage is TRBV7-9 and J usage is TRBJ2-7; perhaps TRBD1 as D (6 bases). This CDR3 comprises 13 residues. V was clipped by 8 bases and J by 2 bases, with 13 bases between them. From germline, CDR1 is SEHNR and CDR2 FQNEAQ (reference sequence). CDR3 residues: CASGRTATYEQYF. The CDR3 DNA reads TGTGCCAGCGGAAGGACAGCCACCTACGAGCAGTACTTC.

The V call is TRBV7-2, the J call TRBJ2-5, with TRBD1 as a possible D gene (5 bases). V lost 2 bases to trimming and J lost 5 bases, with 12 bases between them. This CDR3 region has 14 residues. The germline V gene encodes CDR1 SGHTA and CDR2 FQGNSA. In DNA, the CDR3 is TGTGCCAGCAGCTTAAGCAGGGTGAGGGAGACCCAGTACTTC. Encoded protein: CASSLSRVRETQYF.

This clone was counted a single time. The rearrangement links TRBV11-1 to TRBJ1-1, with D tentatively TRBD1 (5 bases). Per the germline V gene, CDR1 is SGHAT and CDR2 is FQDESV (reference sequence). The length of the CDR3 is 15 residues. V lost 0 bases, J lost 0 bases, and 8 bases lay in between. The chain's CDR3 is CASSLAVGLNTEAFF. CDR3 sequence (DNA): TGTGCCAGCAGCTTAGCTGTGGGGCTGAACACTGAAGCTTTCTTT.

The chain is built from TRBV19 and TRBJ1-1; the D is unclear. This CDR3 contains 11 residues. V was cut by 7 bases and J by 0 bases, with 3 bases left in between. The germline gives CDR1 LNHDA, CDR2 SQIVND (reference sequence). CDR3 sequence (DNA): TGTGCCAGTAACATGAACACTGAAGCTTTCTTT. Translating gives CASNMNTEAFF.

This clone came up once. The rearrangement joins TRBV3-1 (or the pseudogene TRBV3-2) to TRBJ2-1; 11 bases map to TRBD2. V dropped 4 bases and J dropped 8; count of bases not matched to a gene: 4. The germline V gene has CDR1 LGHDT and CDR2 YNNKEL (reference sequence). There are 14 residues in the CDR3. The CDR3 DNA is TGTGCCAGCAGCCTAGCGGGAGGGGAATATGAGCAGTTCTTC. It is translated as CASSLAGGEYEQFF.

The CDR3 region is CASSPRGGLTGELFF. As DNA, the CDR3 is TGTGCCAGCAGCCCAAGGGGTGGGCTCACCGGGGAGCTGTTTTTT. This sequence joins TRBV11-2 and TRBJ2-2; a possible D gene is TRBD1 (5 bases). In germline, CDR1 is SGHAT, CDR2 FQNNGV. V dropped 5 bases and J dropped 4 bases, with 14 bases sitting between them. This CDR3 spans 15 amino acids.

V and J are TRBV7-2 and TRBJ1-5, with 9 bases that match TRBD1. The CDR3 extends over 15 amino acids. V lost 0 bases to trimming and J lost 7 bases; unmatched junction nucleotides: 4. The germline gives CDR1 SGHTA, CDR2 FQGNSA. Written as DNA, the CDR3 is TGTGCCAGCAGCTTAGCCGGGACAGGGAGGCAGCCCCAGCATTTT. As protein: CASSLAGTGRQPQHF.

In its sample, this clone was seen many times. J is TRBJ2-7 and V is TRBV19; a weak D match, TRBD1 (6 bases). This CDR3 spans 16 amino acids. Germline values: CDR1 LNHDA, CDR2 SQIVND (reference sequence). The ends were cut back, 6 bases at V and 5 bases at J, with 23 bases in the middle. CDR3 DNA sequence: TGTGCCAGTAGGAGACCGGGACATTATAGTGGAAACGAGCAGTACTTC. Protein sequence: CASRRPGHYSGNEQYF.

The gene calls are TRBV5-1 and TRBJ1-4; 9 bases are shared with TRBD1. CDR3 length: 17 amino acids. The germline V gene encodes CDR1 SGHRS and CDR2 YFSETQ. V lost 3 bases to trimming and J lost 6 bases; unmatched junction nucleotides: 12. The CDR3 loop reads CASSWTSPGQGDEKLFF. CDR3 nucleotide sequence: TGCGCCAGCAGCTGGACTTCCCCGGGACAGGGCGATGAAAAACTGTTTTTT.

This chain links TRBV12-5 with TRBJ2-1; 14 bases match TRBD2. The ends lost 5 bases at V and 9 bases at J; junction bases unmatched: 9. This CDR3 has 16 amino acids. CDR1 and CDR2 from the germline V gene are LGHNT and FRNRAP. CDR3: CASGNHAGLAGVEQFF. CDR3 in DNA: TGTGCTAGTGGTAACCACGCGGGACTAGCGGGAGTTGAGCAGTTCTTC.

This chain connects TRBV7-2 to TRBJ1-2; 7 nucleotides agree with TRBD1. V was clipped by 5 bases and J by 4 bases; unmatched bases: 7. CDR3 length: 14 amino acids. In germline, CDR1 is SGHTA, CDR2 FQGNSA. Here the CDR3 reads CASSALQGLYGYTF. The CDR3 DNA follows: TGTGCCAGCAGCGCCCTACAGGGGCTCTATGGCTACACCTTC.

This chain uses TRBV3-1 (or the pseudogene TRBV3-2) with TRBJ2-6; 11 bases align to TRBD1. The CDR3 is 19 amino acids. The V segment lost 1 base and the J segment 0 bases; nucleotides outside the gene matches: 5. CDR1 and CDR2 from the germline V gene are LGHDT and YNNKEL (reference sequence). The CDR3 region is CASSQGWGTGGSGANVLTF. As DNA, the CDR3 is TGTGCCAGCAGCCAAGGTTGGGGGACAGGGGGCTCTGGGGCCAACGTCCTGACTTTC.

In its sample, this clone was seen a few times. V gene TRBV6-6 combines with J gene TRBJ1-5; tentatively, D is TRBD1 (6 bases). V lost 5 bases and J 5 bases, leaving 13 bases between the germline ends. The germline CDR1 and CDR2 sequences are MNHNY and SVGAGI (reference sequence). The CDR3 has 14 amino acids. CDR3 amino acids: CASSTRTADQPQHF. The CDR3 nucleotides read TGTGCCAGCAGTACCAGGACAGCGGATCAGCCCCAGCATTTT.

This clone has just a few counts. This chain joins TRBV2 and TRBJ1-4; 9 nucleotides align to TRBD1. Germline CDR1 reads SNHLY; CDR2 reads FYNNEI. Trimming at V came to 6 bases and at J to 8 bases, leaving 7 bases not matched to a gene. The CDR3 has 14 residues. As DNA, the CDR3 is TGTGCCAGCAGGGCGGACAGGGGAGGCGAAAAACTGTTTTTT. Its protein is CASRADRGGEKLFF. Full variable domain (outside the CDR3, taken from reference TRBV2 and TRBJ1-4): EPEVTQTPSHQVTQMGQEVILRCVPISNHLYFYWYRQILGQKVEFLVSFYNNEISEKSEIFDDQFSVERPDGSNFTLKIRSTKLEDSAMYFCASRADRGGEKLFFGSGTQLSVL.

The CDR3 sequence: CASSAQGAGNTIYF. The CDR3 DNA is TGTGCCAGTAGTGCACAGGGCGCTGGAAACACCATATATTTT. The rearrangement joins TRBV19 to TRBJ1-3; a weak D match, TRBD1 (6 bases). Germline V gene lookup returns CDR1 LNHDA and CDR2 SQIVND (reference sequence). This CDR3 has 14 amino acids. The germline V and J ends were trimmed by 5 bases and 2 bases, with 10 bases remaining between them. The variable domain in full, with the rest retrieved from reference TRBV19 and TRBJ1-3, is DGGITQSPKYLFRKEGQNVTLSCEQNLNHDAMYWYRQDPGQGLRLIYYSQIVNDFQKGDIAEGYSVSREKKESFPLTVTSAQKNPTAFYLCASSAQGAGNTIYFGEGSWLTVV.

The chain combines TRBV7-9 with TRBJ2-4, with TRBD1 matching over 8 bases. J was trimmed by 8 bases and V by 3 bases; bases with no gene match: 15. Germline V lookup: CDR1 SEHNR, CDR2 FQNEAQ (reference sequence). CDR3 length: 17 amino acids. CDR3 DNA: TGTGCCAGCAGCTTTTCATCTAACAGGGGGAGTCGGGACATTCAGTACTTC. The encoded protein is CASSFSSNRGSRDIQYF.